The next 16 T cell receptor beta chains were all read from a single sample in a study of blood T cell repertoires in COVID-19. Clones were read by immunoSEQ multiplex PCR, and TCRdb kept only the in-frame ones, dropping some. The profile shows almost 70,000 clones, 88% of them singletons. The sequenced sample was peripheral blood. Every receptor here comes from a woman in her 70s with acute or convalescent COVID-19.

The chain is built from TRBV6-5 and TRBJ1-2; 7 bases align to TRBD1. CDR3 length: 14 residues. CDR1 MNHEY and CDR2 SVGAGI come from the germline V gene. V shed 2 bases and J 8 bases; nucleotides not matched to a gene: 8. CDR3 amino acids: CASSYDQRGQGYTF. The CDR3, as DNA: TGTGCCAGCAGTTACGATCAAAGGGGGCAAGGCTACACCTTC.

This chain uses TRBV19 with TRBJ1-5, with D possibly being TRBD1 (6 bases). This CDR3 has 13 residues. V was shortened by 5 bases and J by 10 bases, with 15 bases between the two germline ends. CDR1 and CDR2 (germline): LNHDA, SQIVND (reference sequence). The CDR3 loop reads CASSSAGVGPQHF. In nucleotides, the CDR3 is TGTGCCAGTAGTTCGGCAGGGGTGGGACCCCAGCATTTT.

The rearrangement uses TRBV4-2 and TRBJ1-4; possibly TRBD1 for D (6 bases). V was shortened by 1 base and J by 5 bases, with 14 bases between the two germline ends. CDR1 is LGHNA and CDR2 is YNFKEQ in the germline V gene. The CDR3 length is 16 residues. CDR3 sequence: CASSQVVGGMNEKLFF. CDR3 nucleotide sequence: TGTGCCAGCAGCCAAGTTGTTGGGGGCATGAATGAAAAACTGTTTTTT.

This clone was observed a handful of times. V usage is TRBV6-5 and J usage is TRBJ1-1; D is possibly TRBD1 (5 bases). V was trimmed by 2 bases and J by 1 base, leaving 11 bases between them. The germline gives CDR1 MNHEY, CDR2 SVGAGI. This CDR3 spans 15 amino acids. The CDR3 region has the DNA TGTGCCAGCAGTTACCGAATAGACAGGAACACTGAAGCTTTCTTT. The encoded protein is CASSYRIDRNTEAFF.

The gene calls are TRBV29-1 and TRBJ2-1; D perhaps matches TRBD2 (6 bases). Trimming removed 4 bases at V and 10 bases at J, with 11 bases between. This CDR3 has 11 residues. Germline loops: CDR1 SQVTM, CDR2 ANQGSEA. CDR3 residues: CSVVGGREQFF. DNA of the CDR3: TGCAGCGTTGTTGGAGGGCGGGAGCAGTTCTTC.

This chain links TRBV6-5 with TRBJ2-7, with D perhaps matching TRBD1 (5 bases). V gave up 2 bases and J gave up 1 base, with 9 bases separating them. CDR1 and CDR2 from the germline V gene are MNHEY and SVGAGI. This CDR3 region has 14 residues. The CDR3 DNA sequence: TGTGCCAGCAGTTACCAGGGTTCTTCCTACGAGCAGTACTTC. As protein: CASSYQGSSYEQYF.

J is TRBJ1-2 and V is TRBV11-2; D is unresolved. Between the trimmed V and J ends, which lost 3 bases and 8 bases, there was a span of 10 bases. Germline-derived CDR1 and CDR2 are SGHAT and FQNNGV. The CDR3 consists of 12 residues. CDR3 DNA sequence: TGTGCCAGCAGCTTTGGTTCGGGGGGCTACACCTTC. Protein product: CASSFGSGGYTF.

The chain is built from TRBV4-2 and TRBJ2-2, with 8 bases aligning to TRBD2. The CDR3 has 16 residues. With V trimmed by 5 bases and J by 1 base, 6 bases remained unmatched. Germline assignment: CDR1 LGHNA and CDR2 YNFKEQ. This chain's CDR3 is CASSVSGLVNTGELFF. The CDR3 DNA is TGTGCCAGCAGCGTATCGGGACTAGTGAACACCGGGGAGCTGTTTTTT.

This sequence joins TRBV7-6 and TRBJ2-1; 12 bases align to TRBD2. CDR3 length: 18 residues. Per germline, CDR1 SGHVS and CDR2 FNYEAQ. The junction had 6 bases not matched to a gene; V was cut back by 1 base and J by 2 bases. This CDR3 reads CASSLEASGRVTYNEQFF. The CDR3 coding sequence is TGTGCCAGCAGCTTAGAGGCTAGCGGGAGGGTCACCTACAATGAGCAGTTCTTC.

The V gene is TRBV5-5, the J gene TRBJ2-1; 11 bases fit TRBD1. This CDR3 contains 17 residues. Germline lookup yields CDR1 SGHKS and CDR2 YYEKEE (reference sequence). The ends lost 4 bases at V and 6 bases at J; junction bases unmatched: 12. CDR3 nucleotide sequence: TGTGCCAGCAGCCCCAATTGGGTTGGGACAGGGGGCAATGAGCAGTTCTTC. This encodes CASSPNWVGTGGNEQFF.

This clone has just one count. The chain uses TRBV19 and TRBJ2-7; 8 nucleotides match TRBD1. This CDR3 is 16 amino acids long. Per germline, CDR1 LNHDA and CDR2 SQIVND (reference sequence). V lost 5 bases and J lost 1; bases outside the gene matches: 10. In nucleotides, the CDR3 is TGTGCCAGTAGTTCCGGGGACAGGTCCTTTTCCTACGAGCAGTACTTC. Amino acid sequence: CASSSGDRSFSYEQYF.

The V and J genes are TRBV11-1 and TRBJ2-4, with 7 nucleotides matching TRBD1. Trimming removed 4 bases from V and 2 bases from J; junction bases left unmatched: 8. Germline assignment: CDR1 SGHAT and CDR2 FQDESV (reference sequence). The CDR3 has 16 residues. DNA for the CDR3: TGTGCCAGCAGCTCACAGGGGATTGGGTCCAAAAACATTCAGTACTTC. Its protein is CASSSQGIGSKNIQYF. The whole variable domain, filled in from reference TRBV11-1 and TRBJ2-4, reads EAEVAQSPRYKITEKSQAVAFWCDPISGHATLYWYRQILGQGPELLVQFQDESVVDDSQLPKDRFSAERLKGVDSTLKIQPAELGDSAMYLCASSSQGIGSKNIQYFGAGTRLSVL.

The CDR3 nucleotides are TGTGCCAGCAGTTACTCGACTCAGGGGGCCAACGGGGAGCTGTTTTTT. Amino acid sequence: CASSYSTQGANGELFF. This chain links TRBV6-6 with TRBJ2-2; 8 bases line up with TRBD1. V dropped 0 bases and J dropped 7; count of bases not matched to a gene: 7. The CDR3 has 16 amino acids. Germline V CDR1 and CDR2: MNHNY, SVGAGI (reference sequence).

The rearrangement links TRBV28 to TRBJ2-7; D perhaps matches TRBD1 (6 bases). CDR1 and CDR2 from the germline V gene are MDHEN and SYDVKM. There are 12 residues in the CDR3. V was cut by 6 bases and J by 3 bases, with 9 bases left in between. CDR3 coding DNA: TGTGCCAGCAGGACGGACAGCTACGAGCAGTACTTC. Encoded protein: CASRTDSYEQYF.

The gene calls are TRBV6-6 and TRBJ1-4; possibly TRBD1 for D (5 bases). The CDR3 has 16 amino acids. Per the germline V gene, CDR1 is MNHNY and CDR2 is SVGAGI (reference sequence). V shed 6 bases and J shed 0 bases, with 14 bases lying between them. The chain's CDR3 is CASSPTDTATNEKLFF. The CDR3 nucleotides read TGTGCCAGCAGCCCCACGGACACTGCAACTAATGAAAAACTGTTTTTT.

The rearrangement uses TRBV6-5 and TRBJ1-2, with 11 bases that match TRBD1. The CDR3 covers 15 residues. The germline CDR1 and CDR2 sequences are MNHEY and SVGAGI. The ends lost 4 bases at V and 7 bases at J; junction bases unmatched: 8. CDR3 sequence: CASSLDRTGGVGYTF. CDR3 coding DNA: TGTGCCAGCAGTTTAGACCGGACAGGGGGCGTTGGCTACACCTTC.